Shown below are 20 T cell receptor beta chains from a single sample sequenced in a study of neurological immune-mediated disorders. The sample's time point: technical triplicate 3. MiXCR was run by TCRdb on the 5' RACE reads, yielding one entry per CDR3 protein. The data hold more than 25,000 distinct CDR3 sequences, with roughly a sixth observed a single time. The sequencing sample was made of CD4+ T cells from blood. The receptor set was obtained from a female donor with HTLV-1-associated myelopathy (HAM/TSP).

This clonotype was seen repeatedly, ten times or more. This chain uses TRBV5-1 with TRBJ2-5; D not resolved. The CDR3 covers 13 residues. Trimming cost V 4 bases and J 5 bases, with 12 bases left between them. Germline V gene data show CDR1 as SGHRS and CDR2 as YFSETQ. CDR3 in amino acids: CASSHTTEETQYF. CDR3 sequence (DNA): TGCGCCAGCAGCCACACAACGGAGGAGACCCAGTACTTC.

This clonotype was seen ten or more times. This chain links TRBV7-2 with TRBJ2-5; TRBD1 is a possible D gene (7 bases). Trimming took off 5 bases at V and 5 bases at J, with 24 bases between the two ends. CDR1 is SGHTA, CDR2 FQGNSA, per germline. This CDR3 region has 17 residues. CDR3 sequence reads: CASSEPAGGIIRETQYF. In nucleotides, the CDR3 is TGTGCCAGCAGCGAACCTGCAGGGGGGATTATAAGGGAGACCCAGTACTTC.

This clonotype was recorded many times. The chain carries TRBV18 and TRBJ2-5, with D tentatively TRBD1 or TRBD2 (5 bases each). The CDR3 loop spans 15 amino acids. Germline CDR1 and CDR2: KGHSH and LQKENI. Between the trimmed V and J ends, which lost 3 bases and 2 bases, there was a span of 13 bases. Written as DNA, the CDR3 is TGTGCCAGCTCACCGTTCGGGACGGAACAAGAGACCCAGTACTTC. It encodes CASSPFGTEQETQYF.

This clonotype was seen repeatedly, ten times or more. The chain combines TRBV2 with TRBJ2-5; D tentatively fits TRBD1 or TRBD2 (5 bases each). Germline CDR1 and CDR2: SNHLY and FYNNEI. V lost 9 bases and J lost 4, with 15 bases in between. The CDR3 sequence is 13 residues long. CDR3 region: CASGGWLGETQYF. The CDR3 bases are TGTGCCAGTGGGGGTTGGCTAGGAGAGACCCAGTACTTC.

The count of this clonotype is one. The chain is built from TRBV10-3 and TRBJ2-3, with 7 nucleotides matching TRBD1. This CDR3 comprises 13 residues. V lost 10 bases to trimming and J lost 5 bases; unmatched junction nucleotides: 9. CDR1 is ENHRY and CDR2 is SYGVKD in the germline V gene. The CDR3 loop reads CATEQGVKDTQYF. CDR3 bases: TGTGCCACAGAGCAGGGGGTCAAAGATACGCAGTATTTT.

The table lists this clonotype with many counts. The J gene is TRBJ2-3, the V gene TRBV4-2; D not certain. The V and J ends lost 0 bases and 2 bases respectively, with 12 bases between them. The V gene's germline CDR1 is LGHNA and CDR2 YNFKEQ. The CDR3 has 16 residues. The CDR3 region has the DNA TGTGCCAGCAGCCAAGATCTTATCGTGGACACAGATACGCAGTATTTT. This gives the protein CASSQDLIVDTDTQYF.

This clonotype was observed many times. CDR3 DNA: TGTGCCAGCAGTGTACCCGGGACTAGCGTCAACGGGGCCGGGGAGCTGTTTTTT. This gives the protein CASSVPGTSVNGAGELFF. The gene calls are TRBV2 and TRBJ2-2; 10 positions match TRBD2. This CDR3 region has 18 residues. Germline V CDR1 and CDR2: SNHLY, FYNNEI. The J segment lost 6 bases and the V segment lost 4 bases, leaving 14 bases of the junction unmatched. Supplemented by reference TRBV2 and TRBJ2-2, the full variable domain reads EPEVTQTPSHQVTQMGQEVILRCVPISNHLYFYWYRQILGQKVEFLVSFYNNEISEKSEIFDDQFSVERPDGSNFTLKIRSTKLEDSAMYFCASSVPGTSVNGAGELFFGEGSRLTVL.

In this sample, this clonotype turned up many times. The chain links TRBV7-2 to TRBJ2-1; D could derive from TRBD1 or TRBD2 (5 bases each). Looked up from germline, CDR1 is SGHTA and CDR2 is FQGNSA. With 5 bases removed from V and 6 bases from J, the gap between germline ends came to 11 bases. This CDR3 region has 13 residues. The CDR3, as DNA: TGTGCCAGCAGCCCGGGACCGCCCAATGAGCAGTTCTTC. It yields the protein CASSPGPPNEQFF.

This clonotype was recorded many times. The CDR3 bases are TGTGCCAGCAACCTACCGGGACAGGGTGGAAACACCATATATTTT. This translates into CASNLPGQGGNTIYF. This rearrangement joins TRBV28 to TRBJ1-3; TRBD1 aligns across 9 bases. This CDR3 spans 15 amino acids. Germline CDR1 MDHEN, CDR2 SYDVKM. V gave up 7 bases and J gave up 3 bases; unmatched junction bases: 7.

This clonotype showed up many times. V and J are TRBV20-1 and TRBJ2-7; 8 nucleotides agree with TRBD2. The CDR3 is 12 residues long. Trimming removed 3 bases from V and 2 bases from J; junction bases left unmatched: 0. Per the germline V gene, CDR1 is DFQATT and CDR2 is SNEGSKA (reference sequence). This chain's CDR3 is CSASGRAYEQYF. DNA for the CDR3: TGCAGTGCTAGCGGGAGGGCCTACGAGCAGTACTTC.

This clonotype was picked up many times. V gene TRBV5-1 combines with J gene TRBJ2-7, with D possibly TRBD2 on 6 matching bases. The germline V gene encodes CDR1 SGHRS and CDR2 YFSETQ. The CDR3 runs 12 residues. The V gene lost 0 bases and the J gene lost 8 bases, with 9 bases spanning the gap. Here the CDR3 reads CASSLGGEQQYF. The DNA of the CDR3 is TGCGCCAGCAGCTTGGGGGGGGAACAGCAGTACTTC.

This clonotype was detected ten times or more. The V and J genes are TRBV20-1 and TRBJ2-1, with 13 bases that match TRBD2. Looked up from germline, CDR1 is DFQATT and CDR2 is SNEGSKA (reference sequence). Trimming removed 3 bases from V and 4 bases from J; junction bases left unmatched: 9. The CDR3 length is 17 residues. The CDR3 nucleotides read TGCAGTGCTAGGGGGACTAGCGGGGTCCCCCGGTACAATGAGCAGTTCTTC. This translates into CSARGTSGVPRYNEQFF.

This clonotype was found many times. This sequence joins TRBV4-2 and TRBJ1-2; a weak D match, TRBD1 (6 bases). The CDR3 spans 16 residues. The germline V gene has CDR1 LGHNA and CDR2 YNFKEQ. V was trimmed by 0 bases and J by 0 bases, leaving 11 bases between them. CDR3 sequence: CASSQETGEANYGYTF. CDR3 DNA sequence: TGTGCCAGCAGCCAAGAGACAGGCGAAGCTAACTATGGCTACACCTTC.

This clonotype occurred many times. The chain links TRBV20-1 to TRBJ2-2; 8 nucleotides match TRBD2. CDR1 is DFQATT and CDR2 is SNEGSKA in the germline V gene (reference sequence). V dropped 1 base and J dropped 7; count of bases not matched to a gene: 11. The CDR3 runs 16 residues. In nucleotides, the CDR3 is TGCAGTGCTAGAGGGTTCGGACCCGCGGGAGGCGGGGAGCTGTTTTTT. Its translation is CSARGFGPAGGGELFF.

This clonotype was observed once. The J gene is TRBJ1-1, the V gene TRBV5-1; 8 positions match TRBD1. Trimming removed 5 bases from V and 3 bases from J; junction bases left unmatched: 6. CDR3 length: 14 amino acids. The V gene's germline CDR1 is SGHRS and CDR2 YFSETQ. The CDR3 is CASRQGQGDTEAFF. CDR3 DNA sequence: TGCGCCAGCAGACAAGGACAGGGTGACACTGAAGCTTTCTTT.

This clonotype has at least ten counts. The genes are TRBV5-1 and TRBJ2-1; no firm D call. V lost 0 bases and J 6 bases, leaving 13 bases between the germline ends. The CDR3 extends over 15 amino acids. Looked up from germline, CDR1 is SGHRS and CDR2 is YFSETQ. This CDR3 is CASSLEQVMGNEQFF. CDR3 sequence (DNA): TGCGCCAGCAGCTTGGAGCAGGTTATGGGCAATGAGCAGTTCTTC.

This clonotype was found many times. The chain couples TRBV7-3 to TRBJ2-3; D might be TRBD1 (6 bases). The germline V gene has CDR1 SGHTA and CDR2 FQGTGA. The V end lost 5 bases, the J end lost 6 bases, and 18 bases lay between the germline ends. This CDR3 region has 15 residues. This chain's CDR3 is CASSPRGTWADTQYF. In DNA, the CDR3 is TGTGCCAGCAGCCCTAGGGGGACGTGGGCGGATACGCAGTATTTT.

Relative to its sample, this clonotype is medium-sized. V usage is TRBV27 and J usage is TRBJ2-7, with 9 nucleotides matching TRBD1. The CDR3 length is 13 residues. Trimming cost V 2 bases and J 8 bases; bases outside gene matches: 4. Germline V gives CDR1 MNHEY, CDR2 SMNVEV (reference sequence). The CDR3 spells CASSLPDRGKQYF. For the CDR3, the DNA is TGTGCCAGCAGTTTACCGGACAGGGGAAAGCAGTACTTC.

Ten or more counts support this clonotype. V is TRBV7-2 and J is TRBJ2-3, with D perhaps matching TRBD1 (5 bases). Germline CDR1 is SGHTA and CDR2 is FQGNSA. The CDR3 length is 12 residues. Trimming stripped 3 bases from V and 7 bases from J, with 8 bases between. The CDR3 spells CASSFDRYTQYF. CDR3 bases: TGTGCCAGCAGCTTTGACAGATATACGCAGTATTTT.

This clonotype was observed at least ten times. The chain has TRBV5-1 and TRBJ2-5, with D perhaps TRBD1 or TRBD2 (5 bases each). Germline values: CDR1 SGHRS, CDR2 YFSETQ. This CDR3 comprises 14 residues. V lost 0 bases and J 5 bases, leaving 11 bases between the germline ends. The CDR3 bases are TGCGCCAGCAGCTTGGTGGGGACCCTGGAGACCCAGTACTTC. The encoded protein is CASSLVGTLETQYF. The whole variable domain, filled in from reference TRBV5-1 and TRBJ2-5, reads KAGVTQTPRYLIKTRGQQVTLSCSPISGHRSVSWYQQTPGQGLQFLFEYFSETQRNKGNFPGRFSGRQFSNSRSEMNVSTLELGDSALYLCASSLVGTLETQYFGPGTRLLVL.